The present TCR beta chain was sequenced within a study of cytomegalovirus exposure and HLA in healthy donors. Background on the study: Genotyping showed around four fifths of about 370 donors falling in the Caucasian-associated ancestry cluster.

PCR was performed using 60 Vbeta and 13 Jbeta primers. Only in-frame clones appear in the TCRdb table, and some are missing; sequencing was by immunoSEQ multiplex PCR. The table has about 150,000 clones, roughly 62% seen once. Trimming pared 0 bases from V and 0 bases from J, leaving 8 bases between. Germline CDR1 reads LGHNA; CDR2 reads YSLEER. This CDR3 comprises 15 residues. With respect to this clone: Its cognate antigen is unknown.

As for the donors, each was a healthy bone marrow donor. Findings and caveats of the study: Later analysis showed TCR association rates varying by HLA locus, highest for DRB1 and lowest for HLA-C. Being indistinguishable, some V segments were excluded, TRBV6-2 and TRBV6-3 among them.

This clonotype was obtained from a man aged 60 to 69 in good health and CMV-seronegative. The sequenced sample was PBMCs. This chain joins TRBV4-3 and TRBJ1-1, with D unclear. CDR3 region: CASSQDSTLNTEAFF. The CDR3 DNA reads TGCGCCAGCAGCCAAGATTCCACATTGAACACTGAAGCTTTCTTT.